Detailed here is one TCR beta chain. Its antigen remains unknown. Every PCR got spiked synthetic TCR analog templates. Assay used: immunoSEQ multiplex PCR; TCRdb lists only in-frame clones, some missing. The data hold about 120,000 clones, with 86% observed a single time. This sample was taken from a study of PD-L1 blockade in urothelial cancer. For the study at large: The analyses of blood took place 3 weeks (second dose) and 6 weeks after treatment start. Study observations and caveats: A pretreatment blood TCR clonality that fell below the median predicted better progression-free and overall survival.

Described time point: peripheral blood 6 weeks after treatment start. The sequence was obtained from a man aged 50-60 years with urothelial cancer. Sample: PBMCs, taken around atezolizumab (anti-PD-L1) treatment.

The CDR3 sequence is CASSVVEDRGPLNEQFF. For the CDR3, the DNA is TGTGCCAGCAGCGTAGTTGAGGACAGGGGGCCTCTGAATGAGCAGTTCTTC. The V and J genes are TRBV9 and TRBJ2-1; 11 bases match TRBD1. The CDR3 consists of 17 residues. V lost 0 bases, J lost 7 bases, and 9 bases stayed unmatched. Germline lookup yields CDR1 SGDLS and CDR2 YYNGEE.